This T cell receptor (beta chain) comes out of a study of cytomegalovirus exposure and HLA in healthy donors. 13 Jbeta primers and 60 Vbeta primers were used for the PCR. Repertoires were generated with immunoSEQ multiplex PCR, while TCRdb's copy carries only in-frame clones and drops some. Of 150,000 to 200,000 clones listed, 75% to 85% are singletons. Study conclusions and caveats: HLA alleles were associated with 15,000 to 20,000 TCR beta sequences in a later analysis at 0.05 false discovery rate. The investigators catalogued 150 or so TCR beta chains as cytomegalovirus-associated. The authors considered a cluster of highly shared sequence variants likely to be a sequencing artifact.

The CDR3 consists of 14 residues. The V gene lost 2 bases and the J gene lost 9 bases, with 15 bases spanning the gap. CDR1 SGDLS and CDR2 YYNGEE come from the germline V gene. Details on this clone: The target antigen is unknown.

Healthy individuals who donated bone marrow served as the donors. Sequencing input: PBMCs. The receptor's source is a woman between 18 and 29 years old in good health and CMV-seropositive. This chain uses TRBV9 with TRBJ2-1; maybe TRBD2 (5 bases). CDR3 sequence: CASSVRELASEQFF. CDR3 DNA sequence: TGTGCCAGCAGCGTGAGGGAGCTCGCGAGTGAGCAGTTCTTC.